Following are 20 T cell receptor beta chains from one sample sequenced in a study of T cells expressing NK-cell markers (dated by TCRdb to the early 2020s). The library was made by 5' RACE. Instrument on record: Illumina HiSeq 2000. TCRdb reprocessed the reads and assigns one entry to each CDR3 protein sequence, leaving out DNA. The table kept for this sample lists roughly 350,000 distinct CDR3 sequences. The ten biggest clones cover roughly 5.4% of the sample. Material for sequencing was blood T cells: a sorted CD56 or NKG2C T cell subset, CD4+ or CD8+ T cells, or bulk PBMC T cells (not recorded which). Source of these receptors: a man aged 18 to 69 in good health.

This rearrangement joins TRBV5-1 to TRBJ2-4; TCRdb gives TRBD1 as the D gene, but with no DNA this cannot be confirmed. This CDR3 is 13 amino acids long. Germline values: CDR1 SGHRS, CDR2 YFSETQ. Here the CDR3 reads CASSQTGGNIQYF.

The rearrangement joins TRBV5-1 to TRBJ2-4; TCRdb selects TRBD1, and the lack of DNA leaves this call unchecked. The CDR3 consists of 16 residues. Germline V gene sequence: CDR1 SGHRS, CDR2 YFSETQ. The CDR3 is CASSSQGGRAKNIQYF.

The rearrangement joins TRBV5-1 to TRBJ2-1; TCRdb indicates TRBD1, and absent DNA this call remains unverified. Germline CDR1 is SGHRS and CDR2 is YFSETQ. This CDR3 has 15 residues. The CDR3 region is CASSLEFSGADEQFF. The full variable domain, in which reference TRBV5-1 and TRBJ2-1 provide the parts outside the CDR3, is KAGVTQTPRYLIKTRGQQVTLSCSPISGHRSVSWYQQTPGQGLQFLFEYFSETQRNKGNFPGRFSGRQFSNSRSEMNVSTLELGDSALYLCASSLEFSGADEQFFGPGTRLTVL.

V and J are TRBV4-1 and TRBJ1-6. The CDR3 consists of 16 residues. Germline assignment: CDR1 MGHRA and CDR2 YSYEKL. The CDR3 sequence: CASSQDPFPFNSPLHF.

The rearrangement joins TRBV7-3 to TRBJ2-2; TCRdb reports TRBD2, a call that lacks DNA to check it against. CDR1 and CDR2 (germline): SGHTA, FQGTGA. This CDR3 is 18 amino acids long. CDR3 region: CASSSTAQAGGNTGELFF.

The genes are TRBV25-1 and TRBJ1-1; TCRdb proposes TRBD1, but this gene call is untestable without DNA. Germline V gene lookup returns CDR1 MGHDK and CDR2 SYGVNS. This CDR3 is built from 15 residues. CDR3 loop: CASSEGQGGRTEAFF.

The chain couples TRBV27 to TRBJ1-6. Germline V gives CDR1 MNHEY, CDR2 SMNVEV (reference sequence). The CDR3 loop spans 15 amino acids. This chain's CDR3 is CASRVGFSYNSPLHF.

The gene calls are TRBV20-1 and TRBJ2-5; TCRdb designates TRBD1, a call that cannot be tested without DNA. The germline CDR1 and CDR2 sequences are DFQATT and SNEGSKA (reference sequence). This CDR3 spans 13 amino acids. Here the CDR3 reads CSAATGFGETQYF.

The chain combines TRBV27 with TRBJ2-7; TCRdb selects TRBD1, and the lack of DNA leaves this call unchecked. The CDR3 extends over 16 amino acids. Germline CDR1 reads MNHEY; CDR2 reads SMNVEV (reference sequence). This CDR3 reads CASSLSSGQGGSEQYF.

J is TRBJ1-2 and V is TRBV7-2; checking the TCRdb D call of TRBD1 is not possible without DNA. The V gene's germline CDR1 is SGHTA and CDR2 FQGNSA. The CDR3 spans 16 residues. The CDR3 protein is CASRVTTTVSNYGYTF.

The genes are TRBV9 and TRBJ2-3; TCRdb lists TRBD2, though no DNA is available to test this call. This CDR3 spans 18 amino acids. Germline CDR1 reads SGDLS; CDR2 reads YYNGEE. This chain's CDR3 is CASSVGVAGGLSTDTQYF.

This chain links TRBV14 with TRBJ1-2; the TCRdb call, TRBD1, lacks DNA for checking. The germline gives CDR1 SGHDN, CDR2 FVKESK. The CDR3 covers 15 residues. CDR3 sequence: CASSQGRVRGYGYTF. Based on the CDR3 plus reference TRBV14 and TRBJ1-2, the full variable domain is EAGVTQFPSHSVIEKGQTVTLRCDPISGHDNLYWYRRVMGKEIKFLLHFVKESKQDESGMPNNRFLAERTGGTYSTLKVQPAELEDSGVYFCASSQGRVRGYGYTFGSGTRLTVV.

The gene calls are TRBV28 and TRBJ1-3; the D call of TRBD1 rests on TCRdb alone, since no DNA is present to check it. The CDR3 contains 15 residues. The germline V gene has CDR1 MDHEN and CDR2 SYDVKM. CDR3 loop: CASIPRGVSGNTIYF. Variable domain in full (rest from reference TRBV28 and TRBJ1-3): DVKVTQSSRYLVKRTGEKVFLECVQDMDHENMFWYRQDPGLGLRLIYFSYDVKMKEKGDIPEGYSVSREKKERFSLILESASTNQTSMYLCASIPRGVSGNTIYFGEGSWLTVV.

The rearrangement uses TRBV11-2 and TRBJ2-5; TCRdb returns TRBD1, unconfirmable since there is no DNA. The CDR3 is 15 amino acids. CDR1 is SGHAT, CDR2 FQNNGV, per germline. CDR3 residues: CASSPFARDKETQYF.

The chain is built from TRBV5-1 and TRBJ2-5; lacking DNA, the TRBD1 call made by TCRdb goes unchecked. The CDR3 covers 16 residues. Germline lookup yields CDR1 SGHRS and CDR2 YFSETQ. This CDR3 is CASSVANGQGTETQYF.

V usage is TRBV6-1 and J usage is TRBJ2-7; with no DNA, the TCRdb D assignment of TRBD1 cannot be verified. CDR3 size: 14 residues. CDR1 is MNHNS and CDR2 is SASEGT in the germline V gene. CDR3 loop: CASRGSGQGYEQYF.

The V and J genes are TRBV7-3 and TRBJ2-6; absent DNA, TCRdb's TRBD1 call cannot be checked. This CDR3 has 18 residues. The germline V gene encodes CDR1 SGHTA and CDR2 FQGTGA. The CDR3 is CASSSQGARPSGANVLTF.

The chain combines TRBV6-1 with TRBJ2-2; TCRdb returns TRBD2, unconfirmable since there is no DNA. The germline gives CDR1 MNHNS, CDR2 SASEGT. CDR3 length equals 18 residues. The chain's CDR3 is CASSQRGTSGGQIRELFF.

This chain links TRBV12-3 or TRBV12-4 with TRBJ1-2; TCRdb picks TRBD1, but there is no DNA to check that call. The CDR3 covers 14 residues. The CDR3 is CASSKQGLDYGYTF.

This sequence joins TRBV30 and TRBJ2-3; TCRdb names TRBD1, which stays unverified in the absence of DNA. Germline V gene data show CDR1 as GTSNPN and CDR2 as SVGIG (reference sequence). The CDR3 runs 17 residues. The chain's CDR3 is CAWSVLSGQVWTDTQYF.